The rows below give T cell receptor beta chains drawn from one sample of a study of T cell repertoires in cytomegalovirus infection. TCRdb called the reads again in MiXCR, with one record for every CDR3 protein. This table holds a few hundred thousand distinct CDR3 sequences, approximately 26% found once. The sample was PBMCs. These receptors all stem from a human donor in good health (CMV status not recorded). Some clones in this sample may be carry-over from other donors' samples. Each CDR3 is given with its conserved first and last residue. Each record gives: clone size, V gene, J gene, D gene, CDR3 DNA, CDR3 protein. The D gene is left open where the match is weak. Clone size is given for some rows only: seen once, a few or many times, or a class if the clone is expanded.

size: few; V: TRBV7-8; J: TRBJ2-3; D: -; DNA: TGTGCCAGCAGCCCTGCCACAGATACGCAGTATTTT; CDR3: CASSPATDTQYF
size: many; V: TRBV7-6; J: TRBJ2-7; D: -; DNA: TGTGCCAGCAGTACAACAACAGCACGGGAGCAGTACTTC; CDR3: CASSTTTAREQYF
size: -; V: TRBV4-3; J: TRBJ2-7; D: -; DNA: TGCGCCAGCAGCCCCGGGGAAAGGTACGAGCAGTACTTC; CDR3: CASSPGERYEQYF
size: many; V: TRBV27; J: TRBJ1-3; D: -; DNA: TGTGCCAGCAGTTTAACAGGGCGGTCTGGAAACACCATATATTTT; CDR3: CASSLTGRSGNTIYF
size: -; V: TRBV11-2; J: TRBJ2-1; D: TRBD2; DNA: TGTGCCAGCAGCTTGGGGTCTAGCGGGACCTTAGGTGAGCAGTTCTTC; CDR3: CASSLGSSGTLGEQFF
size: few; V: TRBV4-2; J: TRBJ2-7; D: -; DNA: TGTGCCAGCAGCCCGGGGCCGCAGAGGACGATCTCCTACGAGCAGTACTTC; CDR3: CASSPGPQRTISYEQYF
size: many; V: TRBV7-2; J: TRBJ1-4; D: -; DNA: TGTGCCAGCAGCTTATTGGGGGGGCATGAAAAACTGTTTTTT; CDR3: CASSLLGGHEKLFF
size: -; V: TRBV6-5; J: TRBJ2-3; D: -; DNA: TGTGCCAGCAGCTCAGGGCCCAGGGCAGATACGCAGTATTTT; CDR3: CASSSGPRADTQYF
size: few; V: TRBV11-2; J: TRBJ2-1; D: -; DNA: TGTGCCAGCAGCTTAGGGCCCACAATCGACGAGTTCTTC; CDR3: CASSLGPTIDEFF
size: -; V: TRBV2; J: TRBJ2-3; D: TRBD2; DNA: TGTGCCAGCAGGAGTCTAGCGGGAGCGGCAGATACGCAGTATTTT; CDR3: CASRSLAGAADTQYF
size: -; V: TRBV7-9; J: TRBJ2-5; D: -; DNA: TGTGCCAGCAGCTTTCCGCGAGGGTACCAAGAGACCCAGTACTTC; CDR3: CASSFPRGYQETQYF
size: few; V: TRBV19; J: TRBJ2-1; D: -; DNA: TGTGCCAGTAGTATTTATACAGGGTCAAACAATGAGCAGTTCTTC; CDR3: CASSIYTGSNNEQFF
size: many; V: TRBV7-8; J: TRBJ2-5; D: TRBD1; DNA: TGTGCCAGCAGCCCCAGGACAGGGGGGACCCAGTACTTC; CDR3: CASSPRTGGTQYF
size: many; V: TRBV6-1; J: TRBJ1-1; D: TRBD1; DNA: TGTGCCAGCAGTCTCAGGGGACAGAGCTACATGAACACTGAAGCTTTCTTT; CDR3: CASSLRGQSYMNTEAFF
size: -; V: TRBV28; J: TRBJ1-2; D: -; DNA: TGTGCCAGCAGTACCCCCGCCGCAGGGTCGTACGACTATGGCTACACCTTC; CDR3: CASSTPAAGSYDYGYTF
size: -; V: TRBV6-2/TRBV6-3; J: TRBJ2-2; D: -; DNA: TGTGCCAGCCGTGGACTAAACACCGGGGAGCTGTTTTTT; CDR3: CASRGLNTGELFF
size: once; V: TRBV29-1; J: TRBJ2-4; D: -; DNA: TGCAGCGCCACCGGGACGGACAAAAACATTCAGTACTTC; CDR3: CSATGTDKNIQYF
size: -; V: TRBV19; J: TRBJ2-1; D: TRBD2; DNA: TGTGCCAGTATCCTCCCGGGAGGGCTAGCGGGAGTCATTGAGCAGTTCTTC; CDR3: CASILPGGLAGVIEQFF
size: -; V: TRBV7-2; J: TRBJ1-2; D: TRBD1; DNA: TGTGCCAGCAGCTTATGGGACAGGGTCGACTATGGCTACACCTTC; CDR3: CASSLWDRVDYGYTF
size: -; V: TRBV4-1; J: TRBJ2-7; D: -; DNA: TGCGCCAGCAGCAAACAGGACGAGCAGTACTTC; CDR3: CASSKQDEQYF
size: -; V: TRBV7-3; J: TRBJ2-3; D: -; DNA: TGTGCCAGCAGCTTAAGCCCAGATTCTAGCACAGATACGCAGTATTTT; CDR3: CASSLSPDSSTDTQYF
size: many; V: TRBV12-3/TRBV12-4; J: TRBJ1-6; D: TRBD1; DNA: TGTGCCAGCAGTCCGCGGGACAGTAATAATTCACCCCTCCACTTT; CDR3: CASSPRDSNNSPLHF
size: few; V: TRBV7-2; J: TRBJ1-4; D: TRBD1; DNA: TGTGCCAGCAGCCACGCCCTGCCGGGACAGGGACGTTTGCAGACTAATGAAAAACTGTTTTTT; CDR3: CASSHALPGQGRLQTNEKLFF
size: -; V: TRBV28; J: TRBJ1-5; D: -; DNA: TGTGCCAGCAGTTCCCTGACCCCCGAACCCAATCAGCCCCAGCATTTT; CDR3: CASSSLTPEPNQPQHF
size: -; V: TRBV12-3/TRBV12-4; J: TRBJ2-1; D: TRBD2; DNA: TGTGCCAGCAGCCGCGGACTAGGACTAGCGGGGGGCAATGAGCAGTTCTTC; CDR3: CASSRGLGLAGGNEQFF
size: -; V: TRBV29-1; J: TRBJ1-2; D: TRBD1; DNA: TGCAGCGTGGAGGTCAGGGGGATCTATGGCTACACCTTC; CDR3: CSVEVRGIYGYTF
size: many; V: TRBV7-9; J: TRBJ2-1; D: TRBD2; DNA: TGTGCCAGCAGCTCTTTAAGCGGGAGTGCGTACAATGAGCAGTTCTTC; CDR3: CASSSLSGSAYNEQFF
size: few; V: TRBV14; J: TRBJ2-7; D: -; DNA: TGTGCCAGCAGTCGAGGATCCAGGGATTACGAGCAGTACTTC; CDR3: CASSRGSRDYEQYF
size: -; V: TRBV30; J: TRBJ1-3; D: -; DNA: TGTGCCTACGAACCCGAATTGGAGAACACCATATATTTT; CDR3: CAYEPELENTIYF
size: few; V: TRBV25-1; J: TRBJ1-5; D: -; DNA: TGTGCCAGCAGCCCTGCAGGGTATCAGCCCCAGCATTTT; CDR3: CASSPAGYQPQHF
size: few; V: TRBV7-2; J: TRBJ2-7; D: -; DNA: TGTGCCAGCAGCTTAAACAGGGATTACGAGCAGTACTTC; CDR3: CASSLNRDYEQYF
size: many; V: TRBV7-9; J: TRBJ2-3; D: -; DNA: TGTGCCAGCAGACCCGACAGATACACAGATACGCAGTATTTT; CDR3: CASRPDRYTDTQYF
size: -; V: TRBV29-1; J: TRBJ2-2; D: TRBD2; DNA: TGCAGCGTATGGTCTAGCGGGAGCGTCGGGGAGCTGTTTTTT; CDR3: CSVWSSGSVGELFF
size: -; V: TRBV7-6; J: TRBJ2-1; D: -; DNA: TGTGCCAGCAGCCGACCCCGGGATGGGGGGTACTCCTACAATGAGCAGTTCTTC; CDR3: CASSRPRDGGYSYNEQFF
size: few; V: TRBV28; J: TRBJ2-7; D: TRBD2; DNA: TGTGCCAGCCTTAAACCGGGACTACCGAACGAGCAGTACTTC; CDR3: CASLKPGLPNEQYF
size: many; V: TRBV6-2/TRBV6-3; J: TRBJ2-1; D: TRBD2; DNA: TGTGCCAGCAGTGAGGGACTAGCGGGAGTCCACAATGAGCAGTTCTTC; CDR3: CASSEGLAGVHNEQFF
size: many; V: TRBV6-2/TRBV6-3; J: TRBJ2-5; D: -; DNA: TGTGCCAGCAGTTACAGTTGGACTCGCGAGACCCAGTACTTC; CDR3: CASSYSWTRETQYF
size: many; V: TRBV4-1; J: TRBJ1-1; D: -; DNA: TGCGCCAGCAGCCGTGGGGAGGGGCAAGTGAACACTGAAGCTTTCTTT; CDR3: CASSRGEGQVNTEAFF
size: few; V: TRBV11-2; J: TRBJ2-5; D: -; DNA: TGTGCCAGCAGCCCCCCCAACTCGGGGCCGGGGGAGACCCAGTACTTC; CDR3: CASSPPNSGPGETQYF
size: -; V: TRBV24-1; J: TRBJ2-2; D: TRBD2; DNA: TGTGCCACCAGTGATTTGCGCGGGAGTGACACCGGGGAGCTGTTTTTT; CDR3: CATSDLRGSDTGELFF
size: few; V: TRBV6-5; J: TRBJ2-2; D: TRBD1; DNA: TGTGCCAGCAGAGGACCCGACAGGGAATTCGGTACCGGGGAGCTGTTTTTT; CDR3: CASRGPDREFGTGELFF
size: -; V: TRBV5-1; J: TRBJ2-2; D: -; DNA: TGCGCCAGCAAAGGGACAAGTTCCTCCGGGGAGCTGTTTTTT; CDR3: CASKGTSSSGELFF
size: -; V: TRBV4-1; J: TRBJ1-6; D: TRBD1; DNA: TGCGCCAGCAGCCAAGAAGCAGGGGGATTAGATAATTCACCCCTCCACTTT; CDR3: CASSQEAGGLDNSPLHF
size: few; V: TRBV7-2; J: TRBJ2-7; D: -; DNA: TGTGCCAGCAGCTTAGGACTTAGTACCTACGAGCAGTACTTC; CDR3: CASSLGLSTYEQYF
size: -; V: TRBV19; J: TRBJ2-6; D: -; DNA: TGTGCCAGCTATGCCGAAGGGGCTGGGGCCAACGTCCTGACTTTC; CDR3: CASYAEGAGANVLTF
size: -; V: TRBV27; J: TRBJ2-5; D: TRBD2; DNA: TGTGCCAGCAGTCCTGGACTAGCGTACCAAGAGACCCAGTACTTC; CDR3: CASSPGLAYQETQYF
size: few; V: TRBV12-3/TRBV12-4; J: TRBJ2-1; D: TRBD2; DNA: TGTGCCAGCAGTTTACTAGCGGGAGGGAAGGGTGAGCAGTTCTTC; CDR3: CASSLLAGGKGEQFF